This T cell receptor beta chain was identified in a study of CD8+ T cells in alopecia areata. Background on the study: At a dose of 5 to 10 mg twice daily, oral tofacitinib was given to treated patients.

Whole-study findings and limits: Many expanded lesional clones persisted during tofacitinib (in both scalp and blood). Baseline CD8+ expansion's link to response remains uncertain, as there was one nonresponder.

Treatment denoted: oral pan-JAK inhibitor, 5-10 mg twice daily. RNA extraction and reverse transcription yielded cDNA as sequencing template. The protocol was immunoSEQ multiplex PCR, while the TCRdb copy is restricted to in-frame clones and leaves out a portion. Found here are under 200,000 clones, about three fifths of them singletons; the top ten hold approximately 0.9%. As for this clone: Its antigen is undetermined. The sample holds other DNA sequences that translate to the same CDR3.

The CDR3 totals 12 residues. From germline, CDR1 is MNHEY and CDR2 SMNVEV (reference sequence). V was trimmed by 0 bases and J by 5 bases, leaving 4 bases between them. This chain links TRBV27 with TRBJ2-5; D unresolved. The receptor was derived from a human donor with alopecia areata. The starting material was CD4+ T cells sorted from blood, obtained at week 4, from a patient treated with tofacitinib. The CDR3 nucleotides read TGTGCCAGCAGTTTATCGGGGGAGACCCAGTACTTC. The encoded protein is CASSLSGETQYF.